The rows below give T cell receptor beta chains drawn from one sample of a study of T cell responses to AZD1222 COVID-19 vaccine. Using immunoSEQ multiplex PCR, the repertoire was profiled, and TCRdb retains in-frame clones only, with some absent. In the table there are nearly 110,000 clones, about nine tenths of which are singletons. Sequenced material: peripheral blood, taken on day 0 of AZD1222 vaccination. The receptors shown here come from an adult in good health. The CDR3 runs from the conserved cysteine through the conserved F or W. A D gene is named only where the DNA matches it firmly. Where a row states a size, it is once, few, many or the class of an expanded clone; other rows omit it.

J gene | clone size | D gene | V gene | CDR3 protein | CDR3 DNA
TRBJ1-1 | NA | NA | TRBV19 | CASSNLQGVNTEAFF | TGTGCCAGTAGTAACCTACAGGGCGTTAACACTGAAGCTTTCTTT
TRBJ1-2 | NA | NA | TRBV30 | CAWSVSAYGYTF | TGTGCCTGGAGTGTGTCCGCTTATGGCTACACCTTC
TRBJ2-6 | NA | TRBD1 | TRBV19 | CASGGQGTSEANVLTF | TGTGCCAGTGGCGGACAGGGTACGTCTGAGGCCAACGTCCTGACTTTC
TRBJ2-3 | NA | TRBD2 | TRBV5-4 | CASSPTSGVRRTQYF | TGTGCCAGCAGCCCGACTAGCGGGGTTCGTCGTACGCAGTATTTT
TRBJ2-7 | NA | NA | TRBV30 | CAWSVDGAYEQYF | TGTGCCTGGAGTGTTGACGGGGCCTACGAGCAGTACTTC
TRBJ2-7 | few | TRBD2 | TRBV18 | CASSPRELAGRYEQYF | TGTGCCAGCTCACCCCGGGAACTAGCGGGGCGTTACGAGCAGTACTTC
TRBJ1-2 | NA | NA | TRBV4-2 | CASSQDSYGYTF | TGTGCCAGCAGCCAAGATTCTTATGGCTACACCTTC
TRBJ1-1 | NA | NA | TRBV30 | CAWSVEPMNTEAFF | TGTGCCTGGAGTGTCGAACCCATGAACACTGAAGCTTTCTTT
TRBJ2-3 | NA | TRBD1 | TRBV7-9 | CASSPLQGLTDTQYF | TGTGCCAGCAGTCCCCTACAGGGGCTCACAGATACGCAGTATTTT
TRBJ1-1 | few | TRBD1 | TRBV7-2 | CASSSDGTGGAFF | TGTGCCAGCAGCTCCGACGGGACAGGGGGGGCTTTCTTT
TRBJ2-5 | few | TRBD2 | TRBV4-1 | CASSQGLAGGETQYF | TGCGCCAGCAGCCAAGGACTAGCGGGAGGGGAGACCCAGTACTTC
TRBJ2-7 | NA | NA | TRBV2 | CASSATYEQYF | TGTGCCAGCAGTGCCACCTACGAGCAGTACTTC
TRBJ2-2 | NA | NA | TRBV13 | CASSLWSQRVDTGELFF | TGTGCCAGCAGCTTATGGTCACAGCGGGTGGACACCGGGGAGCTGTTTTTT
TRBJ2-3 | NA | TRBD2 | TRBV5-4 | CASTFGGSGRADTQYF | TGTGCCAGCACCTTCGGGGGGAGCGGTCGCGCAGATACGCAGTATTTT
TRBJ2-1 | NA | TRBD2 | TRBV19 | CASSIVGTTRNEQFF | TGTGCCAGTAGTATAGTGGGGACTACGCGGAATGAGCAGTTCTTC
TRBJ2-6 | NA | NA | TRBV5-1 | CASSPVENSGANVLTF | TGCGCCAGCAGCCCCGTGGAGAACTCTGGGGCCAACGTCCTGACTTTC
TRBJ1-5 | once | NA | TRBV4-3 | CASSQEYTGQPQHF | TGCGCCAGCAGCCAAGAATACACGGGTCAGCCCCAGCATTTT
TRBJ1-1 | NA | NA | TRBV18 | CASSPLGNTEAFF | TGTGCCAGCTCACCACTAGGGAACACTGAAGCTTTCTTT
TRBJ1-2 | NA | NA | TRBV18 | CASSPEPAEIYGYTF | TGTGCCAGCTCACCAGAACCTGCGGAGATCTATGGCTACACCTTC
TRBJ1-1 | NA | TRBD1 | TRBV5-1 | CASSLDHRGPKVNTEAFF | TGCGCCAGCAGCTTGGACCACAGGGGCCCGAAGGTGAACACTGAAGCTTTCTTT
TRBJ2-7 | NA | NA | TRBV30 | CAWSDPPRARDEQYF | TGTGCCTGGAGTGACCCCCCTCGGGCTAGGGACGAGCAGTACTTC
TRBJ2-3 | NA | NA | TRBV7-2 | CASSLEALADTQYF | TGTGCCAGCAGCTTAGAGGCCCTCGCGGATACGCAGTATTTT
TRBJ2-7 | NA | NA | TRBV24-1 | CATSESSQGLHEQYF | TGTGCCACCAGTGAGTCGTCGCAGGGTCTCCACGAGCAGTACTTC
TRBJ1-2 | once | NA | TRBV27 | CASSSESDSGGYTF | TGTGCCAGCAGTTCCGAATCAGATTCGGGAGGCTACACCTTC
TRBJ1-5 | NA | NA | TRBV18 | CASSLGRVNQPQHF | TGTGCCAGCTCACTCGGCAGGGTCAATCAGCCCCAGCATTTT
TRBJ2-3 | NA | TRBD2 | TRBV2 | CASSPLAGGTDTQYF | TGTGCCAGCAGTCCGCTGGCGGGAGGAACAGATACGCAGTATTTT
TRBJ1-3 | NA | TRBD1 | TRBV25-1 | CASSDAGGSGNTIYF | TGTGCCAGCAGTGACGCAGGGGGCTCTGGAAACACCATATATTTT
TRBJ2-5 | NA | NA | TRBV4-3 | CASSQDYRGQETQYF | TGCGCCAGCAGCCAAGATTATCGGGGTCAAGAGACCCAGTACTTC
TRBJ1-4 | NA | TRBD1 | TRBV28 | CASSSNRGGNEKLFF | TGTGCCAGCAGTTCCAACAGGGGAGGGAATGAAAAACTGTTTTTT
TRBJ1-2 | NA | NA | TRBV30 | CAWVASNYGYTF | TGTGCCTGGGTGGCCAGTAACTATGGCTACACCTTC
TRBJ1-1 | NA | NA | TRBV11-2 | CASSLGRLRGEAFF | TGTGCCAGCAGCTTAGGCCGGCTCCGAGGTGAAGCTTTCTTT
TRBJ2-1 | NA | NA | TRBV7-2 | CASSSAGPVNEQFF | TGTGCCAGCAGCTCCGCGGGGCCAGTCAATGAGCAGTTCTTC
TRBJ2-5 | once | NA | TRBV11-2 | CASSLDLASEETQYF | TGTGCCAGCAGCTTAGATTTGGCTAGCGAAGAGACCCAGTACTTC